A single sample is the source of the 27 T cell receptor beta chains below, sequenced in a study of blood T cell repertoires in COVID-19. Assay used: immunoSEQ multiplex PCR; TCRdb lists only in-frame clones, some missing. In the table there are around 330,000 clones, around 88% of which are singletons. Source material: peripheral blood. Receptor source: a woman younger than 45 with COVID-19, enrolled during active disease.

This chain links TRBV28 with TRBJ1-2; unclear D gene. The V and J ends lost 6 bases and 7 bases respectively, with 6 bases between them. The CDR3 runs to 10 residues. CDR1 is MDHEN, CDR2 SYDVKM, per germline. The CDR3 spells CASSRSGYTF. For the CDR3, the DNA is TGTGCCAGCAGCCGGAGTGGCTACACCTTC.

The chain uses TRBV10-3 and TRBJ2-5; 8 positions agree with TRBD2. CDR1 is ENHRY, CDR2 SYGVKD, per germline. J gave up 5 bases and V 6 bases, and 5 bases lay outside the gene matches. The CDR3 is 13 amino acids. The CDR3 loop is CAIRSTGGETQYF. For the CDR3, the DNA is TGTGCCATCAGATCCACGGGGGGGGAGACCCAGTACTTC.

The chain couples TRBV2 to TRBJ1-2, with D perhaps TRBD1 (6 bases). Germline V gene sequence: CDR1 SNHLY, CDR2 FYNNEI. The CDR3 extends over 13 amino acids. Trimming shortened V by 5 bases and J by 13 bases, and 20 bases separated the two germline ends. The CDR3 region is CASSWGGAEDGTF. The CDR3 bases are TGTGCCAGCAGTTGGGGGGGCGCGGAGGATGGCACCTTC.

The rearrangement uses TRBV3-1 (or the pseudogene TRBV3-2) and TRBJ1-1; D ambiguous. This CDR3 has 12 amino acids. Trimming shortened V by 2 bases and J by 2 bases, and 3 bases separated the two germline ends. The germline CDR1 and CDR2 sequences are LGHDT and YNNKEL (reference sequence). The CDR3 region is CASSQTNTEAFF. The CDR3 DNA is TGTGCCAGCAGCCAAACTAACACTGAAGCTTTCTTT.

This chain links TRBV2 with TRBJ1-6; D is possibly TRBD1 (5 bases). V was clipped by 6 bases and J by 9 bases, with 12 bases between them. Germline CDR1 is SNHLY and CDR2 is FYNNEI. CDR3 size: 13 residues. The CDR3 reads CASRSVGLSPLHF. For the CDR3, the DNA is TGTGCCAGCAGGTCTGTGGGGCTTTCACCCCTCCACTTT.

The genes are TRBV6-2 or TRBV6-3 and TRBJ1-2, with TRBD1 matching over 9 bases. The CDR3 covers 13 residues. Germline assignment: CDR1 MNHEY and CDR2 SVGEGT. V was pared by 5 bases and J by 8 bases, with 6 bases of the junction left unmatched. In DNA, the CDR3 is TGTGCCAGCAGTGACAGGGGGGGGAGAGGCTACACCTTC. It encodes CASSDRGGRGYTF.

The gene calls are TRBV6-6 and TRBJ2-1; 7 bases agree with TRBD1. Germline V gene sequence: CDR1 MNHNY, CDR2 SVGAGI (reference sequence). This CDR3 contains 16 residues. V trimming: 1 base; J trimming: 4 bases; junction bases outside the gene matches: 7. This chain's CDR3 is CASSYWDKGAYNEQFF. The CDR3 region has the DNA TGTGCCAGCAGTTACTGGGATAAGGGGGCTTACAATGAGCAGTTCTTC.

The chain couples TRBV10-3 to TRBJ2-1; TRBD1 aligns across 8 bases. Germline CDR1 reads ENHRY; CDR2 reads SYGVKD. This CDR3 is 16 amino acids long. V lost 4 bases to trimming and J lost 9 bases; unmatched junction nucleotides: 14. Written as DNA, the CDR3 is TGTGCCATCAGTGTTGGCGGGACAGGAAGGTTGGGTGAGCAGTTCTTC. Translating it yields CAISVGGTGRLGEQFF.

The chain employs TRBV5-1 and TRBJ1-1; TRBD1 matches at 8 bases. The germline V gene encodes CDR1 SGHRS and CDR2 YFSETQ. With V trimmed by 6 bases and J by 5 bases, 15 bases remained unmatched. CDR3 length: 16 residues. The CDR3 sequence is CASTVGMGQAGTEAFF. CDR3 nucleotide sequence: TGCGCCAGCACCGTGGGTATGGGACAGGCGGGAACTGAAGCTTTCTTT.

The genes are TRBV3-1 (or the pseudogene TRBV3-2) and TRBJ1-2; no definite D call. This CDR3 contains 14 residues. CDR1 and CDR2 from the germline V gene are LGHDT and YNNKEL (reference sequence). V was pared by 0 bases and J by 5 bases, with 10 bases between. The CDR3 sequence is CASSQEWRSYGYTF. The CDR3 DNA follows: TGTGCCAGCAGCCAAGAATGGCGGTCTTATGGCTACACCTTC.

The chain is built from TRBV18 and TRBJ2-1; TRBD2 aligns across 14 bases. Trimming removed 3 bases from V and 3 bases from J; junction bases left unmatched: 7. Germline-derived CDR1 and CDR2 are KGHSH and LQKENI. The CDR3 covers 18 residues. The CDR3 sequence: CASSPYTGTSGGYNEQFF. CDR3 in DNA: TGTGCCAGCTCACCCTACACCGGGACTAGCGGGGGCTACAATGAGCAGTTCTTC. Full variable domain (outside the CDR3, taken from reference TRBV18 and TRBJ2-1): NAGVMQNPRHLVRRRGQEARLRCSPMKGHSHVYWYRQLPEEGLKFMVYLQKENIIDESGMPKERFSAEFPKEGPSILRIQQVVRGDSAAYFCASSPYTGTSGGYNEQFFGPGTRLTVL.

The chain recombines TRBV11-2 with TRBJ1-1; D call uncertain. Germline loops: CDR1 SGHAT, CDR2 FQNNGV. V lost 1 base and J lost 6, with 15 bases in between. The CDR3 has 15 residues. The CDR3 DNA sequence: TGTGCCAGCAGCTTAGTCAGTGGATCGAGGGCTGAAGCTTTCTTT. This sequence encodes CASSLVSGSRAEAFF.

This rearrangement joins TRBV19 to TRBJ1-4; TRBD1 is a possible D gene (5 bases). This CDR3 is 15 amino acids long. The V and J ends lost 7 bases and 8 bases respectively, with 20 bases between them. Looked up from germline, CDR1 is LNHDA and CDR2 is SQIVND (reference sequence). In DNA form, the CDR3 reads TGTGCCAGTACCCCTTTAAGCGGGGGGAAGGAAAAACTGTTTTTT. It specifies CASTPLSGGKEKLFF.

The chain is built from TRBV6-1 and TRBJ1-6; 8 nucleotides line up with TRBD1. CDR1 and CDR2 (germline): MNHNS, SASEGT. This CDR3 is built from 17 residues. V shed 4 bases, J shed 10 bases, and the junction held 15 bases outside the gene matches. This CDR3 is CASSADRGGGNLSPLHF. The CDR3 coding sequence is TGTGCCAGCAGTGCAGACAGGGGTGGAGGAAATTTGTCACCCCTCCACTTT.

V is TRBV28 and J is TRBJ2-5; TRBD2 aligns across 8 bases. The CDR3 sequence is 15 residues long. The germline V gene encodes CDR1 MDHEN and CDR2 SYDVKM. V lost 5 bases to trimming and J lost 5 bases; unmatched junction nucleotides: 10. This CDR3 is CASSPGGAVGETQYF. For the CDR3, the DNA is TGTGCCAGCAGTCCCGGGGGGGCCGTGGGGGAGACCCAGTACTTC.

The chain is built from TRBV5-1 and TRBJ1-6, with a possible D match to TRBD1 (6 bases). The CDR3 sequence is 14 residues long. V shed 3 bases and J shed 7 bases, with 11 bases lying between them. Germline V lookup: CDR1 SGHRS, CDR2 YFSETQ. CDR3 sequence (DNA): TGCGCCAGCAGCTCCGGACAGATCAATTCACCCCTCCACTTT. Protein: CASSSGQINSPLHF.

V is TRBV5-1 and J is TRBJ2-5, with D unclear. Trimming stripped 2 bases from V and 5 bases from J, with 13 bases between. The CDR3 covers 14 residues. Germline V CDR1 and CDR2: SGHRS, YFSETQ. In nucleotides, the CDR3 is TGCGCCAGCAGCTTTCCCGAAGCCCCGGAGACCCAGTACTTC. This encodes CASSFPEAPETQYF.

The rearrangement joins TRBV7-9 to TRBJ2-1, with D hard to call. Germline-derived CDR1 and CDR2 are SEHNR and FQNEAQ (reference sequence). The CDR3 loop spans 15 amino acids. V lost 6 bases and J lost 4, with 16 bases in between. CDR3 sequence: CASRARRGGYNEQFF. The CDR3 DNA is TGTGCCAGCAGGGCACGGCGCGGTGGGTACAATGAGCAGTTCTTC.

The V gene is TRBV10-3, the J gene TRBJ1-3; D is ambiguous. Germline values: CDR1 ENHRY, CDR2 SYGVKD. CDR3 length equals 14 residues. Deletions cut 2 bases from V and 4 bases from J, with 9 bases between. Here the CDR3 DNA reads TGTGCCATCAGTGAGGCTGGGCCCGGAAACACCATATATTTT. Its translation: CAISEAGPGNTIYF.

CDR3 residues: CASSFRQRGDNQETQYF. The CDR3 coding sequence is TGTGCCAGCAGCTTTAGACAGCGGGGTGATAACCAAGAGACCCAGTACTTC. This rearrangement joins TRBV11-2 to TRBJ2-5, with 7 positions matching TRBD2. The CDR3 loop spans 17 amino acids. Germline values: CDR1 SGHAT, CDR2 FQNNGV. Germline trimming cut 3 bases from V and 0 bases from J; bases unmatched to any gene: 10.

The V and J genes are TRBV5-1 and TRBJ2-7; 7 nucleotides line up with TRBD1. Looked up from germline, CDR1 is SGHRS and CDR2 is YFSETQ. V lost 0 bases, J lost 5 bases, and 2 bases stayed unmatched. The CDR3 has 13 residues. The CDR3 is CASSLEGADEQYV. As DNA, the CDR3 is TGCGCCAGCAGCTTGGAGGGGGCTGACGAGCAGTACGTC.

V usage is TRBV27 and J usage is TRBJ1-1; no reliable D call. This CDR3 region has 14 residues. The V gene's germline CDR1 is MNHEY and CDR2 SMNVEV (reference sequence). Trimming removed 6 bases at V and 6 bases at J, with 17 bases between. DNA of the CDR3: TGTGCCAGCAGCCCCCTTGCCGGCGGTGCTGAAGCTTTCTTT. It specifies CASSPLAGGAEAFF.

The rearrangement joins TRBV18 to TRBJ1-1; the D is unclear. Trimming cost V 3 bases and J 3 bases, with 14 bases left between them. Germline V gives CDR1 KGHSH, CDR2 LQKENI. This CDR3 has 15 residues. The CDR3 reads CASSPSRGRDTEAFF. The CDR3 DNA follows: TGTGCCAGCTCACCGTCTAGAGGCCGCGACACTGAAGCTTTCTTT.

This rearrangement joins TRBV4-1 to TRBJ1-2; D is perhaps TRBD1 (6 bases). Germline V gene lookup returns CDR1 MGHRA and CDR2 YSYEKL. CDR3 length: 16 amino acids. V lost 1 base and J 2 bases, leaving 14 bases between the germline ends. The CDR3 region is CASSQVAGARNYGYTF. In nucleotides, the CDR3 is TGCGCCAGCAGCCAAGTGGCGGGGGCGCGAAACTATGGCTACACCTTC.

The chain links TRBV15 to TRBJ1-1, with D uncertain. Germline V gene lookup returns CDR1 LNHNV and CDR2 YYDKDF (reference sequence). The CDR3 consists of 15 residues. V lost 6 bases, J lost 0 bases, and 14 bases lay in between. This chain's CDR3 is CATSPRIMLNTEAFF. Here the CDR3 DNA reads TGTGCCACCAGTCCGCGGATTATGTTGAACACTGAAGCTTTCTTT.

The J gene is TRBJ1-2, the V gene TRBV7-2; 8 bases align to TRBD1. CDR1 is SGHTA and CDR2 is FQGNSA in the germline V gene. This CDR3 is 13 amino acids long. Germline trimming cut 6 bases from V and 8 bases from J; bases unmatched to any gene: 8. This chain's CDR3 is CASSSGTGGGYTF. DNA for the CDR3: TGTGCCAGCAGTTCCGGAACAGGGGGAGGCTACACCTTC.

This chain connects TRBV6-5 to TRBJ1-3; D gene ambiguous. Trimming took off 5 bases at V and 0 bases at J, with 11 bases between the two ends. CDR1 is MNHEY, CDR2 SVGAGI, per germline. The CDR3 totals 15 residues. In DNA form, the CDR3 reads TGTGCCAGCAGTAAACCTGGCACCTCTGGAAACACCATATATTTT. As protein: CASSKPGTSGNTIYF.